This T cell receptor beta chain was identified during a study of cytomegalovirus exposure and HLA in healthy donors. The study, taken as a whole, reports: Clonal expansion, a later analysis showed, was greater in HLA-associated TCR beta chains than in equally common others. In a later analysis, TCR beta V- and J-gene trimming showed a link to a missense DCLRE1C variant.

PCR primers comprised 60 Vbeta and 13 Jbeta primers. TCRdb's copy holds only in-frame clones and misses some; the assay was immunoSEQ multiplex PCR. The sample includes about 130,000 clones, 75% to 85% of them seen just once. Trimming shortened V by 3 bases and J by 4 bases, and 11 bases separated the two germline ends. CDR3 length: 14 amino acids. Per the germline V gene, CDR1 is SGDLS and CDR2 is YYNGEE. About this clone itself: Its target is unknown.

The sequence derives from a male donor in good health and CMV-seronegative. The sample consisted of PBMCs. The rearrangement joins TRBV9 to TRBJ1-5; no clear D gene. CDR3 region: CASSGEGSNQPQHF. In DNA, the CDR3 is TGTGCCAGCAGCGGGGAAGGGAGTAATCAGCCCCAGCATTTT.